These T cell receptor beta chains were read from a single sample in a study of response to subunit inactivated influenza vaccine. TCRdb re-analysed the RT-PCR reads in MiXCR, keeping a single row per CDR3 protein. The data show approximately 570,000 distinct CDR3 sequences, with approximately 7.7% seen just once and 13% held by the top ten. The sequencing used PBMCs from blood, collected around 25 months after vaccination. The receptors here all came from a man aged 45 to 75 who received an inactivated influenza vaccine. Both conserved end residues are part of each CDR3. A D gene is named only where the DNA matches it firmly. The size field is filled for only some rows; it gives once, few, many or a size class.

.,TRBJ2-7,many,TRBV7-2,CASNLREGAVYEQYF,TGTGCCAGCAATCTCAGGGAAGGGGCTGTCTACGAGCAGTACTTC
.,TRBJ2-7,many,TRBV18,CASSHGVGLDEQYF,TGTGCCAGCTCCCACGGTGTGGGGCTTGACGAGCAGTACTTC
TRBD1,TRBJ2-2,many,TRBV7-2,CASSLRGRGATGELFF,TGTGCCAGCAGCTTGAGGGGGCGCGGTGCCACCGGGGAGCTGTTTTTT
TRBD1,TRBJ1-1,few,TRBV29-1,CSADRGVNTEAFF,TGCAGCGCAGACAGGGGAGTGAACACTGAAGCTTTCTTT
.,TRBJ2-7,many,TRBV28,CASSLVKRLYYEQYF,TGTGCCAGCAGTTTAGTGAAGCGGTTATACTACGAGCAGTACTTC
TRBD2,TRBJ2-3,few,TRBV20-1,CSARLLAAYTDTQYF,TGCAGTGCTAGACTCCTAGCGGCCTACACAGATACGCAGTATTTT
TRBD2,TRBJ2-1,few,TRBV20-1,CSAALAGDLNEQFF,TGCAGTGCTGCCCTAGCGGGAGATCTCAATGAGCAGTTCTTC
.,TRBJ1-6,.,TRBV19,CASQDRVNSPLHF,TGTGCCAGTCAGGACAGAGTTAATTCACCCCTCCACTTT
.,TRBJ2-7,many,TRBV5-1,CASSLVAGSYEQYF,TGCGCCAGCAGCTTGGTGGCTGGAAGCTACGAGCAGTACTTC
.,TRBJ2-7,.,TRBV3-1,CASSQGGRVGEQYF,TGTGCCAGCAGCCAAGGCGGTAGGGTCGGCGAGCAGTACTTC
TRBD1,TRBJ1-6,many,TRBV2,CASSGDRGNSPLHF,TGTGCCAGCAGTGGGGACAGGGGAAATTCACCCCTCCACTTT
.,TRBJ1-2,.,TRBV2,CATGRESKGYTF,TGTGCTACGGGGAGGGAGAGTAAAGGCTACACCTTC
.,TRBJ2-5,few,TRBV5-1,CASSLRQGLETQYF,TGCGCCAGCAGCTTGCGGCAGGGTCTGGAGACCCAGTACTTC
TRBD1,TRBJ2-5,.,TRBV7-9,CASSSTRQGRWETQYF,TGTGCCAGCAGCTCTACTCGACAGGGGAGATGGGAGACCCAGTACTTC
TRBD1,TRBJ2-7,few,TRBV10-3,CAIAGTGFYEQYF,TGTGCCATCGCCGGGACAGGGTTTTACGAGCAGTACTTC
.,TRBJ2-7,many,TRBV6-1,CASGLRGSVFEQYF,TGTGCCAGCGGCCTTAGGGGCTCCGTGTTCGAGCAGTACTTC
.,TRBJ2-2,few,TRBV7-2,CASSSRGTRANTGELFF,TGTGCCAGCAGCTCGAGGGGGACAAGAGCGAACACCGGGGAGCTGTTTTTT
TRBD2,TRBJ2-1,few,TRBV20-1,CSARPGTSILEQFF,TGCAGTGCTAGGCCGGGGACTAGCATCCTTGAGCAGTTCTTC
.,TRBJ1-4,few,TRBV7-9,CASSLGSVINEKLFF,TGTGCCAGCAGCTTAGGGTCAGTGATAAATGAAAAACTGTTTTTT
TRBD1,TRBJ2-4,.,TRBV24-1,CATSELQGSKNIQYF,TGTGCCACCAGTGAGTTACAGGGGTCCAAAAACATTCAGTACTTC
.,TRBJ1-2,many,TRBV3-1,CASSKIRGLVSYGYTF,TGTGCCAGCAGCAAGATCCGGGGGTTGGTATCCTATGGCTACACCTTC
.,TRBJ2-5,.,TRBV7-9,CASSLYGGEDTETQYF,TGTGCCAGCAGCTTATATGGGGGTGAGGATACGGAGACCCAGTACTTC
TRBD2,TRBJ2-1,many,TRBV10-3,CAISGISGNQGYNEQFF,TGTGCCATCAGTGGTATTAGCGGGAACCAGGGATACAATGAGCAGTTCTTC
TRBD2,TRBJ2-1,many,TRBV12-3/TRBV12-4,CASRGTSHEQFF,TGTGCCAGCAGGGGGACTAGTCACGAGCAGTTCTTC
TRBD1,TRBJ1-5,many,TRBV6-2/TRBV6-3,CASHHGQGNQPQHF,TGTGCCAGCCACCACGGACAGGGGAATCAGCCCCAGCATTTT
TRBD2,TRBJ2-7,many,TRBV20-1,CSVRTSGSYEQYF,TGCAGTGTCAGGACTAGCGGTTCCTACGAGCAGTACTTC
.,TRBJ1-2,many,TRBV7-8,CASSLGRGNYGYTF,TGTGCCAGCAGCTTAGGTCGGGGTAACTATGGCTACACCTTC
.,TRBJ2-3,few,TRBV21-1,CASKTFRENTQYF,TGTGCCAGCAAGACTTTCAGGGAAAATACGCAGTATTTT
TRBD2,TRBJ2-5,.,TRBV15,CATSRERLAEETQYF,TGTGCCACCAGCAGAGAGCGACTAGCGGAAGAGACCCAGTACTTC
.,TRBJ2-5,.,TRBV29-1,CSVEHQRQETQYF,TGCAGCGTTGAACACCAACGCCAAGAGACCCAGTACTTC
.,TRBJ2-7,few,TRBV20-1,CSARTGGHYEQYF,TGCAGTGCTAGAACCGGGGGCCACTACGAGCAGTACTTC
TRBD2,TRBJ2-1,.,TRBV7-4,CASSLRTGFGGRDIRTTYNEQFF,TGTGCCAGCAGCTTACGGACCGGGTTCGGCGGGAGGGATATCCGAACAACCTACAATGAGCAGTTCTTC
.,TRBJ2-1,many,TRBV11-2,CASSKNDGSSYNEQFF,TGTGCCAGCAGCAAAAATGACGGGAGCTCCTACAATGAGCAGTTCTTC
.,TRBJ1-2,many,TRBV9,CASSVDPFGVANYGYTF,TGTGCCAGCAGCGTAGACCCCTTCGGGGTGGCTAACTATGGCTACACCTTC
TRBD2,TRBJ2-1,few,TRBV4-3,CASSQVGLAVHNEQFF,TGCGCCAGCAGCCAAGTTGGACTAGCGGTACACAATGAGCAGTTCTTC
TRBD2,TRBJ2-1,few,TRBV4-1,CASSQGRGRDYNEQFF,TGCGCCAGCAGCCAAGGACGCGGGAGGGATTACAATGAGCAGTTCTTC
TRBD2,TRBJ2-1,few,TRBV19,CASSSLAGEGEQFF,TGTGCCAGTAGTTCCCTAGCGGGAGAGGGTGAGCAGTTCTTC
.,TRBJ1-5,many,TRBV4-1,CASSQVAAVNQPQHF,TGCGCCAGCAGCCAAGTAGCGGCGGTGAATCAGCCCCAGCATTTT
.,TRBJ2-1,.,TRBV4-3,CASSDSVYNEQFF,TGCGCCAGCAGCGACTCAGTGTACAATGAGCAGTTCTTC
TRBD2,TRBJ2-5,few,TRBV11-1,CASSLVSGTRETQYF,TGTGCCAGCAGCTTAGTTAGCGGGACTCGAGAGACCCAGTACTTC
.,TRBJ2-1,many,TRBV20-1,CSASGHRRNEQFF,TGCAGTGCTAGCGGGCATAGGCGCAATGAGCAGTTCTTC
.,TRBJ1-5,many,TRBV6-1,CASSDRANQPQHF,TGTGCCAGCAGTGACAGGGCTAATCAGCCCCAGCATTTT
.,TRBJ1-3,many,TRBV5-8,CASSPAGNTIYF,TGTGCCAGCAGCCCAGCGGGAAACACCATATATTTT
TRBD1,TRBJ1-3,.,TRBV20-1,CSARAGTGGNTIYF,TGCAGTGCTAGAGCCGGGACAGGCGGAAACACCATATATTTT
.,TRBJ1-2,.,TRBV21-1,CASSKAIPANYGYTF,TGTGCCAGCAGCAAAGCCATCCCCGCCAACTATGGCTACACCTTC
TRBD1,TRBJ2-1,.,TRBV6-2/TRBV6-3,CASRFRDRGYNEQFF,TGTGCCAGCAGATTCCGGGACAGGGGCTACAATGAGCAGTTCTTC
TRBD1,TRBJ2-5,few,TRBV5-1,CASSLWTGKGETQYF,TGCGCCAGCAGCTTGTGGACAGGGAAGGGAGAGACCCAGTACTTC
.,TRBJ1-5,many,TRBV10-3,CAISATGSNQPQHF,TGTGCCATCAGTGCGACAGGTAGCAATCAGCCCCAGCATTTT
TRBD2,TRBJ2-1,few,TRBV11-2,CASSRTSGDPYNEQFF,TGTGCCAGCAGCCGGACTAGCGGGGATCCCTACAATGAGCAGTTCTTC
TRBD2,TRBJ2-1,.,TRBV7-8,CASSLNAGTSAGEQFF,TGTGCCAGCAGCTTAAACGCCGGGACTAGCGCGGGTGAGCAGTTCTTC
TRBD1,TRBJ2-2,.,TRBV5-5,CASSLRTGGGTGELFF,TGTGCCAGCAGCCTAAGGACAGGGGGCGGAACCGGGGAGCTGTTTTTT
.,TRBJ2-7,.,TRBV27,CASSFRQFPYEQYF,TGTGCCAGCAGTTTTCGACAGTTTCCCTACGAGCAGTACTTC
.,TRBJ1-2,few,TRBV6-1,CASRTDGAVYGYTF,TGTGCCAGCAGAACCGACGGTGCCGTTTATGGCTACACCTTC
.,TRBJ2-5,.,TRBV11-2,CASSSGGPPGTQYF,TGTGCCAGCAGCTCCGGGGGGCCTCCTGGGACCCAGTACTTC